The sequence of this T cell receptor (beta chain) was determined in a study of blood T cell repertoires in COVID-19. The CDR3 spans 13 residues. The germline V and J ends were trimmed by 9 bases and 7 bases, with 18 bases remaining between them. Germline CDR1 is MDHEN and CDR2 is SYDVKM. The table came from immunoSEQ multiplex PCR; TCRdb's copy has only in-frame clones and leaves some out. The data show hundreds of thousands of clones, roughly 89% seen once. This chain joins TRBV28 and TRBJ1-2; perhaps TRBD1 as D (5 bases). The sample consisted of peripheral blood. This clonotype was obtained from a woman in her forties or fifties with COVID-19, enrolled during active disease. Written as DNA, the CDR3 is TGTGCCAGTTACTCGGGGGTCAGCGGTGGCTACACCTTC. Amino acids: CASYSGVSGGYTF.